This T cell receptor (beta chain) is drawn from a study of OX40 agonist ivuxolimab in advanced cancers. The overall study: In this cohort, patients received ivuxolimab, an agonistic anti-OX40 (CD134) antibody. Patients were roughly 83% male with ages about 20 to 79, mean roughly 64.

Sequencing used immunoSEQ multiplex PCR; TCRdb keeps in-frame clones, though not all of them. The repertoire holds approximately 90,000 clones, with around 90% as singletons. This clone was counted between two and nine times. Germline V gene sequence: CDR1 LNHDA, CDR2 SQIVND (reference sequence). The germline V and J ends were trimmed by 3 bases and 5 bases, with 10 bases remaining between them. This CDR3 has 13 residues. The chain carries TRBV19 and TRBJ1-1; no definite D call. The source material was CD4+ or CD8+ T cells sorted from blood, sampled in a trial of the OX40 agonist ivuxolimab. The receptor was isolated from an adult with an advanced solid tumor such as melanoma, head and neck, liver or kidney cancer. The CDR3 DNA reads as TGTGCCAGTAGTATGAAAGTGGAGACTGAAGCTTTCTTT. Translating gives CASSMKVETEAFF. Full variable domain (rest looked up from reference TRBV19 and TRBJ1-1): DGGITQSPKYLFRKEGQNVTLSCEQNLNHDAMYWYRQDPGQGLRLIYYSQIVNDFQKGDIAEGYSVSREKKESFPLTVTSAQKNPTAFYLCASSMKVETEAFFGQGTRLTVV.